The present T cell receptor beta chain was sequenced within a study of CD8 T cells in ankylosing spondylitis. A quantitative 5'-RACE method, one with molecular barcodes, was used to make TCR beta libraries. MiXCR was run by TCRdb on the 5' RACE reads, yielding one entry per CDR3 protein. The data hold approximately 220,000 distinct CDR3 sequences, with about 16% observed a single time. Looked up from germline, CDR1 is DFQATT and CDR2 is SNEGSKA (reference sequence). There are 15 residues in the CDR3. Trimming stripped 5 bases from V and 1 base from J, with 14 bases between. This clonotype was seen a few times. What it binds is not known. Overall study results and limits: Seemingly characteristic of ankylosing spondylitis blood was a TCR beta motif consisting of about 8 highly homologous variants. Matched ankylosing spondylitis synovial fluid reportedly contained a significantly enriched population of disease-linked clones.

The sample consisted of blood, either unsorted or a sorted T cell fraction (not recorded which). The receptor's source is a male donor with ankylosing spondylitis. This chain connects TRBV20-1 to TRBJ2-2, with D unresolved. This CDR3 reads CSAEPYDKNTGELFF. CDR3 sequence (DNA): TGCAGTGCTGAGCCCTACGACAAGAACACCGGGGAGCTGTTTTTT.